Following are 21 T cell receptor beta chains from one sample sequenced in a study of T cell responses to AZD1222 COVID-19 vaccine. The repertoire was sequenced with immunoSEQ multiplex PCR; TCRdb's copy has only in-frame clones and lacks some. Among roughly 130,000 clones listed, about 93% were seen once. The material sequenced was peripheral blood, taken on day 0 of AZD1222 vaccination. The receptors come from an adult in good health.

V and J are TRBV5-4 and TRBJ2-2, with 8 bases matching TRBD2. Trimming cost V 7 bases and J 4 bases; bases outside gene matches: 3. CDR3 length equals 13 residues. Per the germline V gene, CDR1 is SGHNT and CDR2 is YYREEE (reference sequence). The CDR3 loop is CASCLAGTGELFF. Written as DNA, the CDR3 is TGTGCCAGCTGTCTAGCGGGCACCGGGGAGCTGTTTTTT.

The J gene is TRBJ1-1, the V gene TRBV5-4, with 10 positions matching TRBD1. Germline trimming cut 4 bases from V and 1 base from J; bases unmatched to any gene: 7. The CDR3 extends over 16 amino acids. Germline CDR1 is SGHNT and CDR2 is YYREEE (reference sequence). CDR3 sequence reads: CASSLDRGQGNTEAFF. CDR3 nucleotides: TGTGCCAGCAGCCTAGACAGGGGGCAGGGGAACACTGAAGCTTTCTTT.

In this sample, this clone turned up a few times. This chain uses TRBV7-9 with TRBJ1-3; D is unresolved. V was cut by 4 bases and J by 2 bases, with 9 bases left in between. Looked up from germline, CDR1 is SEHNR and CDR2 is FQNEAQ (reference sequence). The CDR3 runs to 14 residues. Here the CDR3 reads CASSSWGAGNTIYF. The DNA of the CDR3 is TGTGCCAGCAGCTCGTGGGGAGCTGGAAACACCATATATTTT.

The CDR3 is CASSEGQLLYQPQHF. CDR3 bases: TGTGCCAGCAGTGAAGGCCAGCTCCTTTATCAGCCCCAGCATTTT. The chain joins TRBV6-1 to TRBJ1-5; D unresolved. The CDR3 is made up of 15 amino acids. V was shortened by 1 base and J by 5 bases, with 12 bases between the two germline ends. The germline gives CDR1 MNHNS, CDR2 SASEGT.

J is TRBJ2-2 and V is TRBV24-1; no definite D call. V lost 3 bases and J 5 bases, leaving 15 bases between the germline ends. Germline lookup yields CDR1 KGHDR and CDR2 SFDVKD. The length of the CDR3 is 16 residues. CDR3 sequence (DNA): TGTGCCACCAGTGATCGAGGAACAGAGCTAACCGGGGAGCTGTTTTTT. This translates into CATSDRGTELTGELFF.

This chain connects TRBV4-1 to TRBJ1-1, with D uncertain. The CDR3 has 16 residues. V was trimmed by 0 bases and J by 11 bases, leaving 22 bases between them. The germline V gene has CDR1 MGHRA and CDR2 YSYEKL. DNA for the CDR3: TGCGCCAGCAGCCAAGAATACACAGTGATTGGGTTCTGGGCTTTCTTT. This codes for CASSQEYTVIGFWAFF.

The chain is built from TRBV11-2 and TRBJ2-2; tentative D call: TRBD2 (6 bases). CDR1 and CDR2 from the germline V gene are SGHAT and FQNNGV. V lost 3 bases and J lost 2, with 7 bases in between. The CDR3 spans 14 residues. The CDR3 region has the DNA TGTGCCAGCAGCTTTGGGACTAACACCGGGGAGCTGTTTTTT. Protein product: CASSFGTNTGELFF.

This clone was detected a few times. V gene TRBV5-1 combines with J gene TRBJ1-1; D ambiguous. Germline CDR1 and CDR2: SGHRS and YFSETQ. The CDR3 loop spans 16 amino acids. Between the trimmed V and J ends, which lost 10 bases and 0 bases, there was a span of 22 bases. The CDR3 DNA is TGCGCCTTGCGCCCCACGTTCCCCGGCATGAACACTGAAGCTTTCTTT. The encoded protein is CALRPTFPGMNTEAFF.

This clone was seen a handful of times. V gene TRBV2 combines with J gene TRBJ2-3; 8 bases match TRBD1. This CDR3 region has 16 residues. Germline V gene sequence: CDR1 SNHLY, CDR2 FYNNEI. The J segment lost 4 bases and the V segment lost 6 bases, leaving 12 bases of the junction unmatched. CDR3 protein: CASRDRQGAGADTQYF. CDR3 coding DNA: TGTGCCAGCAGGGATCGCCAGGGGGCAGGGGCAGATACGCAGTATTTT.

This chain uses TRBV2 with TRBJ1-4; TRBD1 is a possible D gene (6 bases). V gave up 3 bases and J gave up 0 bases, with 8 bases separating them. Germline CDR1 and CDR2: SNHLY and FYNNEI. The CDR3 consists of 15 residues. CDR3 protein: CASSDTGTTNEKLFF. CDR3 nucleotide sequence: TGTGCCAGCAGTGATACAGGGACAACTAATGAAAAACTGTTTTTT.

The chain couples TRBV19 to TRBJ2-1; D is perhaps TRBD1 or TRBD2 (5 bases each). V gave up 5 bases and J gave up 6 bases, with 17 bases separating them. The CDR3 length is 15 residues. Looked up from germline, CDR1 is LNHDA and CDR2 is SQIVND (reference sequence). The CDR3 region has the DNA TGTGCCAGTAGTGTCCGGGACCTTGGGGGCAATGAGCAGTTCTTC. Protein: CASSVRDLGGNEQFF.

The rearrangement joins TRBV28 to TRBJ1-4; 10 nucleotides line up with TRBD1. CDR1 is MDHEN, CDR2 SYDVKM, per germline. CDR3 length: 14 amino acids. The V gene end was trimmed by 4 bases and the J gene end by 8 bases; junction bases not matched to a gene: 4. For the CDR3, the DNA is TGTGCCAGCAGTTCGGGACAGGGGTGGGAAAAACTGTTTTTT. As protein: CASSSGQGWEKLFF.

V usage is TRBV19 and J usage is TRBJ1-2, with TRBD1 matching over 9 bases. Germline lookup yields CDR1 LNHDA and CDR2 SQIVND (reference sequence). The CDR3 length is 15 residues. The J segment lost 5 bases and the V segment lost 4 bases, leaving 8 bases of the junction unmatched. The CDR3: CASSTRTGVEYGYTF. CDR3 nucleotides: TGTGCCAGTAGTACTCGGACAGGGGTTGAATATGGCTACACCTTC.

The chain links TRBV7-2 to TRBJ1-2; D remains ambiguous. The CDR3 contains 11 residues. In germline, CDR1 is SGHTA, CDR2 FQGNSA. With 8 bases removed from V and 2 bases from J, the gap between germline ends came to 6 bases. This chain's CDR3 is CASVVNYGYTF. The DNA of the CDR3 is TGTGCCAGCGTTGTCAACTATGGCTACACCTTC.

A remark on this clone: Other DNA sequences within the sample encode an identical CDR3. V usage is TRBV27 and J usage is TRBJ1-1, with D hard to call. The CDR3 covers 11 residues. The germline V gene encodes CDR1 MNHEY and CDR2 SMNVEV (reference sequence). The V gene lost 3 bases and the J gene lost 11 bases, with 10 bases spanning the gap. The CDR3 here is CASSFFGEAFF. DNA for the CDR3: TGTGCCAGCAGTTTCTTTGGCGAGGCTTTCTTT.

The rearrangement joins TRBV20-1 to TRBJ1-2; D ambiguous. In germline, CDR1 is DFQATT, CDR2 SNEGSKA (reference sequence). Trimming pared 3 bases from V and 4 bases from J, leaving 12 bases between. The CDR3 is made up of 13 amino acids. The CDR3 sequence is CSASSRDGYGYTF. CDR3 nucleotides: TGCAGTGCTAGTTCCCGAGACGGCTATGGCTACACCTTC.

This clone was counted between two and nine times. The gene calls are TRBV7-9 and TRBJ1-5; D is undetermined. The germline CDR1 and CDR2 sequences are SEHNR and FQNEAQ (reference sequence). V lost 5 bases, J lost 4 bases, and 12 bases lay in between. The CDR3 has 14 residues. CDR3 loop: CASSLPGNNQPQHF. The DNA for the CDR3 is TGTGCCAGCAGCCTGCCCGGTAATAATCAGCCCCAGCATTTT.

The chain carries TRBV15 and TRBJ2-3; TRBD2 agrees at 12 bases. CDR3 length: 16 amino acids. The V gene's germline CDR1 is LNHNV and CDR2 YYDKDF (reference sequence). V dropped 3 bases and J dropped 4; count of bases not matched to a gene: 5. CDR3 nucleotides: TGTGCCACCAGCAGTCTAGCGGGAGGGCCCCCAGATACGCAGTATTTT. It specifies CATSSLAGGPPDTQYF.

The chain carries TRBV28 and TRBJ1-3; D ambiguous. This CDR3 is 11 amino acids long. Trimming cost V 6 bases and J 5 bases, with 5 bases left between them. CDR1 and CDR2 from the germline V gene are MDHEN and SYDVKM. The CDR3: CASRTRNTIYF. CDR3 DNA: TGTGCCAGCAGAACCCGAAACACCATATATTTT.

In nucleotides, the CDR3 is TGTGCCAGCAGTGAAGCTGGGACGCAGAATTCACCCCTCCACTTT. Protein product: CASSEAGTQNSPLHF. The V gene is TRBV2, the J gene TRBJ1-6, with D tentatively TRBD1 (5 bases). The ends were cut back, 0 bases at V and 7 bases at J, with 10 bases in the middle. This CDR3 is built from 15 residues. Germline V CDR1 and CDR2: SNHLY, FYNNEI.

J is TRBJ2-7 and V is TRBV28, with D possibly being TRBD2 (6 bases). Germline V gene sequence: CDR1 MDHEN, CDR2 SYDVKM. The CDR3 totals 14 residues. Deletions cut 6 bases from V and 4 bases from J, with 16 bases between. CDR3 region: CASSPTGGSYEQYF. As DNA, the CDR3 is TGTGCCAGCAGCCCCACAGGAGGGAGTTACGAGCAGTACTTC.